Listed below are T cell receptor beta chains from one sample, sequenced in a study of blood T cell repertoires in COVID-19. Method: immunoSEQ multiplex PCR; TCRdb's copy keeps in-frame clones and lacks some. Of around 370,000 clones in the sample, around 90% are singletons; the top ten hold 1.2%. Sequencing was done on a sample of PBMCs or T cells enriched from blood (not recorded which). The receptors shown here come from a woman younger than 35 who had recovered from COVID-19. The CDR3 runs from the conserved cysteine through the conserved F or W.

>TRBV10-2|TRBJ1-1
CASSESPGLEAFF
>TRBV4-2|TRBJ2-3
CASSQYTDTQYF
>TRBV19|TRBJ1-6
CASSIWSGTVGSPLHF
>TRBV9|TRBJ2-5
CASSVEPVPETQYF
>TRBV10-3|TRBJ1-4
CATRTGKLKATNEKLFF
>TRBV2|TRBJ2-1
CASSPGQGTDEQFF
>TRBV15|TRBJ2-3
CATSQTSGQGTDTQYF
>TRBV2|TRBJ1-5
CASRGRQGSLPQHF
>TRBV6-5|TRBJ2-5
CASSPGTGGGETQYF
>TRBV21-1|TRBJ2-7
CASSKGRDEQYF
>TRBV20-1|TRBJ2-5
CSAGEVETQYF
>TRBV18|TRBJ2-7
CASRQRYEQYF
>TRBV3-1/TRBV3-2|TRBJ1-2
CASAPGPLGRYGYTF
>TRBV19|TRBJ1-1
CASSMKGDTTEAFF
>TRBV7-2|TRBJ1-1
CASSQRTDEAFF
>TRBV2|TRBJ1-2
CASTIGQFNYGYTF
>TRBV30|TRBJ1-2
CAWSEGTGVYGYTF
>TRBV19|TRBJ1-4
CASSPLEGGGEKLFF
>TRBV7-2|TRBJ2-7
CASSLAGNGGYEQYF
>TRBV4-1|TRBJ1-6
CASSQEPGTFNPLHF
>TRBV9|TRBJ1-6
CASSVAPGQPLHF
>TRBV24-1|TRBJ2-1
CATSPGGPNEQFF
>TRBV18|TRBJ1-2
CASSTGAVGYGYTF
>TRBV30|TRBJ2-7
CALDRGIGEQYF